Below are 26 T cell receptor beta chains sequenced from a single sample in a study of CD8 T cells in Susac syndrome. Reverse transcription used roughly 0.5 to 1 ug RNA and random hexamers. TCRdb reprocessed the immunoSEQ multiplex PCR reads via MiXCR and lists one record per CDR3 protein. Of about 300,000 distinct CDR3 sequences in the sample, around 90% were seen once. The sequencing sample was made of CD4+ T cells from PBMCs. These receptors were taken from a human donor with multiple sclerosis.

This chain links TRBV6-6 with TRBJ2-7; D unresolved. CDR3 size: 13 residues. Deletions cut 4 bases from V and 3 bases from J, with 10 bases between. CDR1 and CDR2 (germline): MNHNY, SVGAGI (reference sequence). CDR3: CASSSSPVYEQYF. CDR3 DNA: TGTGCCAGCAGTTCATCGCCGGTCTACGAGCAGTACTTC.

The rearrangement uses TRBV29-1 and TRBJ1-1, with 10 bases matching TRBD1. V trimming: 5 bases; J trimming: 3 bases; junction bases outside the gene matches: 3. Germline loops: CDR1 SQVTM, CDR2 ANQGSEA. This CDR3 has 13 amino acids. As DNA, the CDR3 is TGCAGCGTTAGGACAGGGGGGGACACTGAAGCTTTCTTT. It is translated as CSVRTGGDTEAFF.

The chain combines TRBV12-3 or TRBV12-4 with TRBJ1-1; the D gene is possibly TRBD1 (5 bases). CDR3 length equals 15 residues. Trimming left V 7 bases short and J 2 bases short, with 17 bases between. As DNA, the CDR3 is TGTGCCAGCACCCTCCGTATCGGGGGTAACACTGAAGCTTTCTTT. Encoded protein: CASTLRIGGNTEAFF.

The chain has TRBV18 and TRBJ1-3, with D perhaps TRBD1 (6 bases). The germline V gene has CDR1 KGHSH and CDR2 LQKENI. V lost 4 bases and J 2 bases, leaving 12 bases between the germline ends. This CDR3 has 15 amino acids. This CDR3 reads CASSLGGNPGNTIYF. Here the CDR3 DNA reads TGTGCCAGCTCACTAGGGGGAAATCCTGGAAACACCATATATTTT.

This clonotype was seen only once. This chain connects TRBV5-1 to TRBJ2-5; TRBD1 agrees at 8 bases. Germline assignment: CDR1 SGHRS and CDR2 YFSETQ. The CDR3 has 13 amino acids. Losses at the gene ends were 5 bases for V and 2 bases for J; bases not matched to a gene: 2. CDR3 DNA: TGCGCCAGCAGGTGGACAGGGCAAGAGACCCAGTACTTC. Translating it yields CASRWTGQETQYF.

The rearrangement links TRBV18 to TRBJ2-7, with D tentatively TRBD2 (6 bases). The V gene lost 2 bases and the J gene lost 6 bases, with 17 bases spanning the gap. The length of the CDR3 is 15 residues. Germline values: CDR1 KGHSH, CDR2 LQKENI. This chain's CDR3 is CASSPNLEGASEQYF. The CDR3 coding sequence is TGTGCCAGCTCACCAAATCTGGAGGGAGCGAGCGAGCAGTACTTC. Using reference TRBV18 and TRBJ2-7 for the parts outside the CDR3, the full variable domain is NAGVMQNPRHLVRRRGQEARLRCSPMKGHSHVYWYRQLPEEGLKFMVYLQKENIIDESGMPKERFSAEFPKEGPSILRIQQVVRGDSAAYFCASSPNLEGASEQYFGPGTRLTVT.

The chain carries TRBV7-9 and TRBJ1-1; the D is unclear. Trimming pared 5 bases from V and 8 bases from J, leaving 15 bases between. CDR3 length: 13 residues. Germline-derived CDR1 and CDR2 are SEHNR and FQNEAQ (reference sequence). The CDR3, as DNA: TGTGCCAGCAGCCTAGGGTCCAAAACAGAAGCTTTCTTT. Protein product: CASSLGSKTEAFF.

Written as DNA, the CDR3 is TGCGCCAGCGCGGACAGGGCTTGGTCGTACGAGCAGTACTTC. It specifies CASADRAWSYEQYF. This rearrangement joins TRBV10-2 to TRBJ2-7, with TRBD1 matching 8 bases. V lost 8 bases, J lost 4 bases, and 10 bases stayed unmatched. Germline values: CDR1 WSHSY, CDR2 SAAADI. This CDR3 is built from 14 residues.

The V and J genes are TRBV2 and TRBJ1-5; tentatively, D is TRBD1 (5 bases). V shed 6 bases and J shed 5 bases, with 20 bases lying between them. Per the germline V gene, CDR1 is SNHLY and CDR2 is FYNNEI. There are 16 residues in the CDR3. DNA of the CDR3: TGTGCCAGCAGAAAAGGACAAACAGGAGAAGATCAGCCCCAGCATTTT. Its translation is CASRKGQTGEDQPQHF.

V and J are TRBV5-1 and TRBJ2-2, with D perhaps matching TRBD1 or TRBD2 (7 bases each). The germline V and J ends were trimmed by 5 bases and 5 bases, with 22 bases remaining between them. The CDR3 sequence is 17 residues long. Looked up from germline, CDR1 is SGHRS and CDR2 is YFSETQ. The CDR3 sequence is CASSPTRGGGRTGELFF. CDR3 coding DNA: TGCGCCAGCAGTCCTACCCGGGGAGGGGGCCGAACCGGGGAGCTGTTTTTT. Combining the CDR3 with reference TRBV5-1 and TRBJ2-2 gives the whole variable domain KAGVTQTPRYLIKTRGQQVTLSCSPISGHRSVSWYQQTPGQGLQFLFEYFSETQRNKGNFPGRFSGRQFSNSRSEMNVSTLELGDSALYLCASSPTRGGGRTGELFFGEGSRLTVL.

The rearrangement uses TRBV15 and TRBJ2-3, with D possibly being TRBD2 (5 bases). The CDR3 is 16 amino acids. The V and J ends lost 4 bases and 0 bases respectively, with 14 bases between them. Germline V gives CDR1 LNHNV, CDR2 YYDKDF (reference sequence). CDR3 nucleotide sequence: TGTGCCACCAGCAAGCTGTTACGGGGAAGCACAGATACGCAGTATTTT. Protein sequence: CATSKLLRGSTDTQYF.

The chain has TRBV30 and TRBJ2-7; D perhaps matches TRBD1 (6 bases). The CDR3 totals 13 residues. Per germline, CDR1 GTSNPN and CDR2 SVGIG (reference sequence). With 8 bases removed from V and 0 bases from J, the gap between germline ends came to 14 bases. The CDR3 is CAIDRDNSYEQYF. Written as DNA, the CDR3 is TGTGCCATTGACCGGGACAACTCCTACGAGCAGTACTTC.

The rearrangement uses TRBV7-9 and TRBJ1-5; 8 bases match TRBD1. The CDR3 has 15 amino acids. Germline-derived CDR1 and CDR2 are SEHNR and FQNEAQ (reference sequence). The V and J ends lost 5 bases and 0 bases, in that order; junction bases with no gene match: 3. Written as DNA, the CDR3 is TGTGCCAGCAGCCATCAGGGGGCTAGCAATCAGCCCCAGCATTTT. This translates into CASSHQGASNQPQHF.

V is TRBV7-2 and J is TRBJ1-1; 8 bases line up with TRBD1. With 8 bases clipped from V and 11 bases from J, the junction kept 10 bases outside the gene matches. The CDR3 has 12 amino acids. Germline V gives CDR1 SGHTA, CDR2 FQGNSA. CDR3 in DNA: TGTGCCAGCGGGACAGGCCCCTTGGGGGCTTTCTTT. Encoded protein: CASGTGPLGAFF.

This rearrangement joins TRBV7-2 to TRBJ2-3; D perhaps matches TRBD1 (6 bases). In germline, CDR1 is SGHTA, CDR2 FQGNSA. This CDR3 has 16 residues. The V end lost 5 bases, the J end lost 11 bases, and 26 bases lay between the germline ends. The CDR3 region has the DNA TGTGCCAGCAGCGCCCTGGGGGCAGGGCTCAAGCACGGGCAGTATTTT. Its translation: CASSALGAGLKHGQYF.

This clonotype was observed a few times. The CDR3 spells CASSLAWDRGRGANVLTF. The DNA for the CDR3 is TGTGCCAGCAGTTTAGCCTGGGACAGGGGGCGCGGGGCCAACGTCCTGACTTTC. The chain links TRBV12-3 or TRBV12-4 to TRBJ2-6, with 12 nucleotides matching TRBD1. V shed 0 bases and J 4 bases; nucleotides not matched to a gene: 4. This CDR3 region has 18 residues.

The rearrangement joins TRBV30 to TRBJ1-1, with 8 nucleotides matching TRBD1. Germline V gives CDR1 GTSNPN, CDR2 SVGIG (reference sequence). J gave up 7 bases and V 1 base, and 11 bases lay outside the gene matches. This CDR3 contains 15 residues. The CDR3 is CAWSAQGARYYEAFF. The CDR3 coding sequence is TGTGCCTGGAGTGCCCAGGGGGCGAGGTACTATGAAGCTTTCTTT.

This chain links TRBV7-3 with TRBJ2-7; perhaps TRBD2 as D (6 bases). CDR3 length: 14 residues. V gave up 5 bases and J gave up 6 bases, with 17 bases separating them. Germline assignment: CDR1 SGHTA and CDR2 FQGTGA. Written as DNA, the CDR3 is TGTGCCAGCAGCCAATCTGCCGGGAGTGCCGAGCAGTACTTC. The encoded protein is CASSQSAGSAEQYF.

The rearrangement joins TRBV20-1 to TRBJ2-1; 10 nucleotides agree with TRBD2. In germline, CDR1 is DFQATT, CDR2 SNEGSKA (reference sequence). Trimming at V came to 5 bases and at J to 6 bases, leaving 7 bases not matched to a gene. The CDR3 is 14 amino acids. The CDR3 bases are TGCAGTGCTGCGACTAGCGGGCAGATCAATGAGCAGTTCTTC. The encoded protein is CSAATSGQINEQFF.

The genes are TRBV13 and TRBJ2-3; 10 positions match TRBD2. The CDR3 has 16 amino acids. Germline trimming cut 5 bases from V and 1 base from J; bases unmatched to any gene: 6. In germline, CDR1 is PRHDT, CDR2 FYEKMQ (reference sequence). CDR3 coding DNA: TGTGCCAGCAGCCCTTGGACTAGCGGCCGCACAGATACGCAGTATTTT. Translation: CASSPWTSGRTDTQYF. Based on the CDR3 plus reference TRBV13 and TRBJ2-3, the full variable domain is AAGVIQSPRHLIKEKRETATLKCYPIPRHDTVYWYQQGPGQDPQFLISFYEKMQSDKGSIPDRFSAQQFSDYHSELNMSSLELGDSALYFCASSPWTSGRTDTQYFGPGTRLTVL.

This sequence joins TRBV7-3 and TRBJ2-1; D is unclear. CDR1 is SGHTA, CDR2 FQGTGA, per germline. V was cut by 0 bases and J by 0 bases, with 6 bases left in between. The CDR3 contains 15 residues. CDR3 DNA: TGTGCCAGCAGCTTAACGTTTAGCTCCTACAATGAGCAGTTCTTC. Protein sequence: CASSLTFSSYNEQFF.

This rearrangement joins TRBV11-2 to TRBJ1-5; no clear D. V was clipped by 1 base and J by 3 bases, with 7 bases between them. The CDR3 extends over 14 amino acids. Germline CDR1 reads SGHAT; CDR2 reads FQNNGV. The CDR3 region has the DNA TGTGCCAGCAGCTTAGGGTCTCCCAATCAGCCCCAGCATTTT. This sequence encodes CASSLGSPNQPQHF.

The genes are TRBV11-1 and TRBJ2-5; perhaps TRBD1 as D (6 bases). The V gene's germline CDR1 is SGHAT and CDR2 FQDESV (reference sequence). Trimming removed 5 bases from V and 2 bases from J, with 12 bases in between. This CDR3 is 14 amino acids long. Here the CDR3 DNA reads TGTGCCAGCAGCCGAGACAGGAATCAAGAGACCCAGTACTTC. Translated: CASSRDRNQETQYF. Full variable domain (missing parts from reference TRBV11-1 and TRBJ2-5): EAEVAQSPRYKITEKSQAVAFWCDPISGHATLYWYRQILGQGPELLVQFQDESVVDDSQLPKDRFSAERLKGVDSTLKIQPAELGDSAMYLCASSRDRNQETQYFGPGTRLLVL.

This chain's CDR3 is CASSLGLAQLTTDTQYF. The CDR3, as DNA: TGTGCCAGCAGCTTAGGACTAGCACAACTCACCACAGATACGCAGTATTTT. This chain connects TRBV7-9 to TRBJ2-3; 7 bases line up with TRBD2. The V segment lost 1 base and the J segment 2 bases; nucleotides outside the gene matches: 9. CDR3 length: 17 residues. The germline V gene has CDR1 SEHNR and CDR2 FQNEAQ (reference sequence).

The gene calls are TRBV12-5 and TRBJ2-3, with D unresolved. CDR1 is LGHNT, CDR2 FRNRAP, per germline. The CDR3 loop spans 14 amino acids. With 6 bases removed from V and 0 bases from J, the gap between germline ends came to 10 bases. Here the CDR3 DNA reads TGTGCTAGTGGATTACAAACTAGCACAGATACGCAGTATTTT. Its translation is CASGLQTSTDTQYF.

In this sample, this clonotype turned up a few times. This chain uses TRBV2 with TRBJ2-7, with D perhaps assigned TRBD1 or TRBD2 (6 bases each). This CDR3 spans 13 amino acids. Per germline, CDR1 SNHLY and CDR2 FYNNEI. The CDR3 sequence: CAGGMDGAYEQYF. The CDR3 coding sequence is TGTGCAGGGGGGATGGATGGGGCCTACGAGCAGTACTTC.